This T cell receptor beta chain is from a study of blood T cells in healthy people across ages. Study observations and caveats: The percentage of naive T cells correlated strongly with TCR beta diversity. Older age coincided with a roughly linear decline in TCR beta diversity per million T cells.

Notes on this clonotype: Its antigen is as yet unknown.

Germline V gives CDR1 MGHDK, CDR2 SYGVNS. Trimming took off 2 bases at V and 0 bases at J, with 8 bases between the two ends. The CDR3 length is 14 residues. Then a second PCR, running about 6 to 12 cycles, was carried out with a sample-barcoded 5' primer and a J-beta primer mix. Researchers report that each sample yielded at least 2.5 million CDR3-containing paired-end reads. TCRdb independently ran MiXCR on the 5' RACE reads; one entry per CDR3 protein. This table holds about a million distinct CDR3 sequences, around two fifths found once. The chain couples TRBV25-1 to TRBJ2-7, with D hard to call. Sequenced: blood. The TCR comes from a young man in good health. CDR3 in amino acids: CASSENPSSYEQYF. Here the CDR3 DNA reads TGTGCCAGCAGTGAAAACCCCAGCTCCTACGAGCAGTACTTC.